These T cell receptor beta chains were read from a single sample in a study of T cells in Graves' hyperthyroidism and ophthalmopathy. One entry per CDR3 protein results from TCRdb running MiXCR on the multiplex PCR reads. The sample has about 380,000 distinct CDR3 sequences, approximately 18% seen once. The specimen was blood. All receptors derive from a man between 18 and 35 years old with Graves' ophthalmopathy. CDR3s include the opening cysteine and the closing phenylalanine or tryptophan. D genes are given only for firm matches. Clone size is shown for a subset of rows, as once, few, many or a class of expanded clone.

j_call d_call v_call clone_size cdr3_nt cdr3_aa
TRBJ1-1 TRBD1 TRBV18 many TGTGCCAGCTTCAGGTTGACAGGGGGCAGTGGCACTGAAGCTTTCTTT CASFRLTGGSGTEAFF
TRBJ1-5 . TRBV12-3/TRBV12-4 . TGTGCCAGCAGCCGGAGCTTGGAGCCCCAGCATTTT CASSRSLEPQHF
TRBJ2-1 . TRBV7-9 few TGTGCCAGCATCCCAACCCAGACACCATACAATGAGCAGTTCTTC CASIPTQTPYNEQFF
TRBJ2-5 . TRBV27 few TGTGCCAGCAGTTCCCGGTACCAAGAGACCCAGTACTTC CASSSRYQETQYF
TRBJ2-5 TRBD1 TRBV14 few TGTGCCAGCAGCCAATTCCTTGGGACAGGGGGGCAAGAGACCCAGTACTTC CASSQFLGTGGQETQYF
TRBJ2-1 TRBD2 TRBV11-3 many TGTGCCAGCAGCTCCTTTAGCGGGGGTTACAATGAGCAGTTCTTC CASSSFSGGYNEQFF
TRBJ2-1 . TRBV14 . TGTGCCAGCAGCCACCCCCCGGGGGGCGGCCCCTACAATGAGCAGTTCTTC CASSHPPGGGPYNEQFF
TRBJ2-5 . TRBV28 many TGTGCCAGCAGTTTTGATAGCCAAGAGACCCAGTACTTC CASSFDSQETQYF
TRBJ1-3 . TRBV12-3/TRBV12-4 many TGTGCCAGCAGTTCAGCAGGGACAGGAAACACCATATATTTT CASSSAGTGNTIYF
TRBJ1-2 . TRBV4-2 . TGTGCCAGCAGTAAGGGCCCTGAAGCCTATGGCTACACCTTC CASSKGPEAYGYTF
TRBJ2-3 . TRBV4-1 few TGCGCCAGCAGCCAAGGGGGGACTGCCAGATACTCAGATACGCAGTATTTT CASSQGGTARYSDTQYF
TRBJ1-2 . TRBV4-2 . TGTGCCAGCAGCCAAGTAACAGGTGGCGGCTACACCTTC CASSQVTGGGYTF
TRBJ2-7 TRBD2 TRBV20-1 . TGCGGTGCTAGACGAGGGGTAGCGGGGGTGCACTCCTACGAGCAGTACTTC CGARRGVAGVHSYEQYF
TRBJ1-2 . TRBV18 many TGTGCCAGCTCACCCAAACGGGACTCCGGCTACACCTTC CASSPKRDSGYTF
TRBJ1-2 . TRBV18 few TGTGCCAGCTCACCACTAGAAGGCCGCTATGGCTACACCTTC CASSPLEGRYGYTF
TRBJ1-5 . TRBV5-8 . TGTGCCAGCAGCCTCTTTGGAGAGACCAATCAGCCCCAGCATTTT CASSLFGETNQPQHF
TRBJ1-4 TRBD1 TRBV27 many TGTGCCAGCAGTCAACTGCCCTTTATTCCTTCCGGAGGGACAGGGGTCCCTAATGAAAAACTGTTTTTT CASSQLPFIPSGGTGVPNEKLFF
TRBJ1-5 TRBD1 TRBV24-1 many TGTGCCACCAGTGATTCCATGACAGGGGGCTTGAATCAGCCCCAGCATTTT CATSDSMTGGLNQPQHF
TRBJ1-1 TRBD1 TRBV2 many TGTGCCAGCAGCGCGATAGGGACAGAGCTTGAAGCTTTCTTT CASSAIGTELEAFF
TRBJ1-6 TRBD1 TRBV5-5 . TGTGCCAGCAGTTTTTCTGGTACGGGACAGGGAGATTCACCCCTCCACTTT CASSFSGTGQGDSPLHF
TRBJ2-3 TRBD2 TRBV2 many TGTGCCAGCAGTGAAGCCAGACTAGCGGGGCTGGATACGCAGTATTTT CASSEARLAGLDTQYF
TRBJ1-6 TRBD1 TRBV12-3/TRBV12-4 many TGTGCCAGCAGTTTAGAAGGGACAGTTAATTCACCCCTCCACTTT CASSLEGTVNSPLHF
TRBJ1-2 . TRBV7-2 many TGTGCCAGCAGCTTAGCAGGCAGGGAGGTGGGGAACTATGGCTACACCTTC CASSLAGREVGNYGYTF